These 7 T cell receptor beta chains were all obtained from the same sample, sequenced in a study of long-term antiretroviral therapy in people with HIV. Version v3.0 of the immunoSEQ assay ran at survey level. TCRdb keeps only in-frame clones here, not all; method: immunoSEQ multiplex PCR. Here the sample spans around 30,000 clones, roughly 88% being singletons. The sample here was unsorted PBMCs, taken 0.5 years after starting antiretroviral therapy. All receptors come from a woman aged 18-35 years with HIV.

V and J are TRBV7-2 and TRBJ2-1, with a possible D match to TRBD1 (6 bases). Germline CDR1 is SGHTA and CDR2 is FQGNSA. V dropped 5 bases and J dropped 7 bases, with 12 bases sitting between them. The CDR3 spans 13 residues. CDR3 nucleotides: TGTGCCAGCAGCCCCCGCAGGGGAAATGAGCAGTTCTTC. Its protein is CASSPRRGNEQFF.

V is TRBV11-2 and J is TRBJ2-7; 10 positions agree with TRBD2. From germline, CDR1 is SGHAT and CDR2 FQNNGV. CDR3 length: 15 residues. With V trimmed by 1 base and J by 3 bases, 3 bases remained unmatched. DNA for the CDR3: TGTGCCAGCAGCTTAGCTACTAGCGGGATCTACGAGCAGTACTTC. As protein: CASSLATSGIYEQYF. The full variable domain, rest sourced from reference TRBV11-2 and TRBJ2-7, is EAGVAQSPRYKIIEKRQSVAFWCNPISGHATLYWYQQILGQGPKLLIQFQNNGVVDDSQLPKDRFSAERLKGVDSTLKIQPAKLEDSAVYLCASSLATSGIYEQYFGPGTRLTVT.

V and J are TRBV9 and TRBJ1-1, with a tentative D call TRBD1 (5 bases). CDR1 and CDR2 from the germline V gene are SGDLS and YYNGEE. CDR3 length equals 18 residues. V was shortened by 0 bases and J by 1 base, with 19 bases between the two germline ends. The CDR3 here is CASSVGVVGHGRNTEAFF. CDR3 DNA: TGTGCCAGCAGCGTAGGAGTTGTAGGACATGGGAGGAACACTGAAGCTTTCTTT.

This clone has a single count. The chain links TRBV9 to TRBJ2-1; D may correspond to TRBD1 or TRBD2 (5 bases each). The V gene lost 0 bases and the J gene lost 5 bases, with 15 bases spanning the gap. The germline CDR1 and CDR2 sequences are SGDLS and YYNGEE. CDR3 length: 16 amino acids. The CDR3 here is CASSVAGTRPDNEQFF. In nucleotides, the CDR3 is TGTGCCAGCAGCGTAGCCGGGACCAGGCCCGACAATGAGCAGTTCTTC.

The rearrangement links TRBV7-8 to TRBJ1-1; D gene unclear. V lost 1 base and J lost 0, with 3 bases in between. CDR3 size: 13 residues. The germline V gene encodes CDR1 SGHVS and CDR2 FQNEAQ. This CDR3 is CASSLEVNTEAFF. In DNA form, the CDR3 reads TGTGCCAGCAGCTTAGAAGTGAACACTGAAGCTTTCTTT.

V and J are TRBV19 and TRBJ2-1; the D gene is possibly TRBD1 (8 bases). The CDR3 loop spans 21 amino acids. From germline, CDR1 is LNHDA and CDR2 SQIVND (reference sequence). V was trimmed by 3 bases and J by 3 bases, leaving 30 bases between them. CDR3 nucleotides: TGTGCCAGTAGTATGAGCGGCAGGGCCTTGAGCGGGGACAGGTACTACAATGAGCAGTTCTTC. Translation gives CASSMSGRALSGDRYYNEQFF.

This chain connects TRBV7-3 to TRBJ2-2, with a tentative D call TRBD2 (5 bases). Germline V gene data show CDR1 as SGHTA and CDR2 as FQGTGA. V gave up 2 bases and J gave up 5 bases, with 6 bases separating them. The length of the CDR3 is 13 residues. In DNA form, the CDR3 reads TGTGCCAGCAGCTTAGGGAGTACCGGGGAGCTGTTTTTT. Translated: CASSLGSTGELFF. Based on the CDR3 plus reference TRBV7-3 and TRBJ2-2, the full variable domain is GAGVSQTPSNKVTEKGKYVELRCDPISGHTALYWYRQSLGQGPEFLIYFQGTGAADDSGLPNDRFFAVRPEGSVSTLKIQRTERGDSAVYLCASSLGSTGELFFGEGSRLTVL.